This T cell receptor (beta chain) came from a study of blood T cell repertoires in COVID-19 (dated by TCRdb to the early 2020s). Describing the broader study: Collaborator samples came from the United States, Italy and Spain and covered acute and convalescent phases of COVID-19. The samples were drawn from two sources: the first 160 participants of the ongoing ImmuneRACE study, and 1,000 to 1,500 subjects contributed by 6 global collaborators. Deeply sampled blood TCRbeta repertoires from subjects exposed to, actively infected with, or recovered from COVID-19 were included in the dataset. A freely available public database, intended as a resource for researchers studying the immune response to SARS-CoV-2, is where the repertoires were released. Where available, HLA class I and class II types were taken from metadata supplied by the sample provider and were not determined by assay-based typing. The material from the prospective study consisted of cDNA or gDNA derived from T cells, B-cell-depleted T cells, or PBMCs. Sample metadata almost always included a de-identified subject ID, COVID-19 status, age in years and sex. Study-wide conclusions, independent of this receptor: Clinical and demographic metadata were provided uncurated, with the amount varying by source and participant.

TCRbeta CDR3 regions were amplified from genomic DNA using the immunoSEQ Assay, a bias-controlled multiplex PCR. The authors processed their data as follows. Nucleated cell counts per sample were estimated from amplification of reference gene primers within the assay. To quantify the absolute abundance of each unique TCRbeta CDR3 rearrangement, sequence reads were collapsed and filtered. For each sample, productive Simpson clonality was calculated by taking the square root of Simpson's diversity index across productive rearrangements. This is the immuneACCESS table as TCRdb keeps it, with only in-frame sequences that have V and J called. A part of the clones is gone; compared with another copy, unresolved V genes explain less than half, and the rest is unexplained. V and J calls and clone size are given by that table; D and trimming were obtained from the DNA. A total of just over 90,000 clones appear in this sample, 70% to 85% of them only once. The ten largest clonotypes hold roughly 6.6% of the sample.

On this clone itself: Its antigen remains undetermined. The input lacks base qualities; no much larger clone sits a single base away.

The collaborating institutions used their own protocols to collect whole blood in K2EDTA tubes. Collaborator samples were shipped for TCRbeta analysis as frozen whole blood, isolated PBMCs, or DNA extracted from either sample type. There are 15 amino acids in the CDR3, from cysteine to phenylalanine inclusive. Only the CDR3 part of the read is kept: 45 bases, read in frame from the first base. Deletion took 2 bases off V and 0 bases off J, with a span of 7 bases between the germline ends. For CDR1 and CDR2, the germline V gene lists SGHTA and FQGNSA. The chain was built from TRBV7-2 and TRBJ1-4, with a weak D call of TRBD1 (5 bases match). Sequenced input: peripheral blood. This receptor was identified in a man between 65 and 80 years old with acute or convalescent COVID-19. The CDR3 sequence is CASSLSRATNEKLFF. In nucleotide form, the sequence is TGTGCCAGCAGCTTATCCAGGGCAACTAATGAAAAACTGTTTTTT.